This TCR beta chain was identified during a study of T-cell reconstitution after alpha-beta-depleted transplantation in children (dated by TCRdb to the mid-2010s). Broadly, across the study: T-cell immune reconstitution after TCRalphabeta/CD19-depleted allogeneic hematopoietic cell transplantation in children was quantitatively tracked in the study by means of TCR repertoire profiling. Points the paper makes about the study in general: Apparently early alphabetaT-cell count recovery about two months after transplant reportedly relied on only several hundred rapidly expanded clones derived from non-depleted graft cells. Over the following months the frequencies of hyperexpanded clones went down, and after one year T-cell counts and TCRbeta diversity were mostly credited to newly produced T cells. In some patients, the high TCRbeta diversity seen at day 60 was put down to recipient T cells and intrathymic progenitors that had survived conditioning.

The treatment or condition label on this specimen signifies: allogeneic hematopoietic cell transplantation with graft depleted of TCRalphabeta T cells and CD19 B cells. TCRalphabeta/CD19-depleted allogeneic hematopoietic cell grafts were given to the transplant recipients, all of whom were children. The library was prepared using PCR. Sequencing was performed on an Illumina HiSeq 2500. To normalize quantification of the TCRbeta repertoire, the TCR libraries were built with molecular barcoding that relied on unique molecular identifiers. Using fastp trimming at Q25 and MiXCR clonotype assembly, TCRdb reanalyzed the public sequencing data and kept in-frame beta chains. Entries that share a CDR3 protein sequence are merged under the most common genes and DNA. The sample includes about a million distinct CDR3 sequences, with 25% to 35% observed a single time. The ten top clones hold about 28% of the sample.

V loses 1 base, J loses 6 bases, and the germline ends lie 13 bases apart. In the germline V gene, CDR1 corresponds to LGHNA and CDR2 to YSLEER. The CDR3 sequence holds 14 residues, the cysteine and phenylalanine included. Only the CDR3 DNA stays, 42 bases, in frame from base 1. As concerns this clonotype: Its antigen is currently not known. Nothing much larger sits one base from this clone, and base qualities are not available.

The clonotype was recovered from a boy in the first two years of life who had a stem cell transplant for SCID, so the T cells may come from the graft donor. Sequences were derived from PBMCs, mostly from graft donor cells, sampled 360 days after TCRalphabeta/CD19-depleted stem cell transplant. The chain was built from TRBV4-3 and TRBJ2-7; no D segment can be confidently identified. CDR3 sequence: CASSQALGKSEQYF. The DNA sequence reads TGCGCCAGCAGCCAAGCGTTGGGCAAGAGCGAGCAGTACTTC.